This record concerns one TCR beta chain sequence. The data derive from a study of spatial heterogeneity in lung cancer. About the study: The study observed each unique TCR and UMI combination more than ten times on average in raw reads.

The library protocol tagged each TCR cDNA with a unique molecular identifier. TCRdb processed the 5' RACE reads anew with MiXCR; each CDR3 protein has one entry. Altogether more than 9,500 distinct CDR3 sequences are present, approximately 6.2% being singletons, with the ten largest covering about 9.3%. Germline lookup yields CDR1 LGHDT and CDR2 YNNKEL (reference sequence). The CDR3 totals 13 residues. V was cut by 4 bases and J by 3 bases, with 7 bases left in between. Time point of the sample: sample taken at primary tumor resection. Whole RNA, isolated from tumor, nontumor lung or frozen PBMC, was sequenced without prior sorting. The donors were 55 to 85 patients with non-small cell lung cancer that was early-stage and untreated.

This clonotype was sampled from a male donor with early-stage non-small cell lung cancer. The input for sequencing was normal lung tissue next to the tumor, taken at surgery. This chain connects TRBV3-1 to TRBJ2-1; D unresolved. In nucleotides, the CDR3 is TGTGCCAGCAGCCGGCTAGACTACAATGAGCAGTTCTTC. Encoded protein: CASSRLDYNEQFF.